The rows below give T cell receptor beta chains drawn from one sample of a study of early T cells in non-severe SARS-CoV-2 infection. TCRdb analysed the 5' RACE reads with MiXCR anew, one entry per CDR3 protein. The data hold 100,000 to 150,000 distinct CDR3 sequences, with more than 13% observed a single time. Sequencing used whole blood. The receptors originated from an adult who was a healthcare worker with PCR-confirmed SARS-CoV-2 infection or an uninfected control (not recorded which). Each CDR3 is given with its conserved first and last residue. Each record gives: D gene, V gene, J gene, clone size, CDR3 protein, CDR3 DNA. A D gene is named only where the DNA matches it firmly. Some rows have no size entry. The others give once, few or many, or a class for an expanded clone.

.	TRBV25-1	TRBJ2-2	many	CASREGVGTGELFF	TGTGCCAGCCGAGAGGGCGTAGGGACCGGGGAGCTGTTTTTT
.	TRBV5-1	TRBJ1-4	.	CASSLGTGTVNEKLFF	TGCGCCAGCAGCTTGGGAACCGGGACGGTTAATGAAAAACTGTTTTTT
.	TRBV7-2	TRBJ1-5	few	CASSWPNQPQHF	TGTGCCAGCAGCTGGCCTAATCAGCCCCAGCATTTT
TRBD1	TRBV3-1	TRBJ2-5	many	CASSHTGDIQETQYF	TGTGCCAGCAGCCACACAGGGGACATCCAAGAGACCCAGTACTTC
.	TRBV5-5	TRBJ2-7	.	CASSLFRGPDEQYF	TGTGCCAGCAGCTTGTTTCGGGGGCCCGACGAGCAGTACTTC
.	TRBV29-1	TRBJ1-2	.	CSVDSAGRDYGYTF	TGCAGCGTTGATTCGGCAGGGAGGGACTATGGCTACACCTTC
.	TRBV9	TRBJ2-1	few	CASSVSTLSFYNEQFF	TGTGCCAGCAGCGTTTCGACTCTCTCCTTTTACAATGAGCAGTTCTTC
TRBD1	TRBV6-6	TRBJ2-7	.	CASSYTVGQLYEQYF	TGTGCCAGCAGTTATACCGTGGGACAGCTCTACGAGCAGTACTTC
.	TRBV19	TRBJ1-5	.	CASSISQGGGNQPQHF	TGTGCCAGTAGTATAAGTCAGGGAGGGGGCAATCAGCCCCAGCATTTT
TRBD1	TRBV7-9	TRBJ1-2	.	CASSKTGEGGYTF	TGTGCCAGCAGCAAAACAGGGGAGGGCGGCTACACCTTC
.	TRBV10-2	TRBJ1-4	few	CASSETQLNEKLFF	TGCGCCAGCAGTGAGACACAGTTAAATGAAAAACTGTTTTTT
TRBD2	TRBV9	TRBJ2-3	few	CASSVATSGTTDTQYF	TGTGCCAGCAGCGTCGCGACTAGCGGCACCACAGATACGCAGTATTTT
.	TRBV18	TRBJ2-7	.	CASSRPLEWQYF	TGTGCCAGCTCACGTCCGTTAGAGTGGCAGTACTTC
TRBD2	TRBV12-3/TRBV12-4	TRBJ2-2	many	CASSLGLAGPGELFF	TGTGCCAGCAGTTTGGGACTAGCGGGGCCCGGGGAGCTGTTTTTT
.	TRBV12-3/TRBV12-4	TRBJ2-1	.	CASSRTGNNEQFF	TGTGCCAGCAGCCGCACAGGAAACAATGAGCAGTTCTTC
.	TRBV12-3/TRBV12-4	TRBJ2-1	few	CASSDTSPPYNEQFF	TGTGCCAGCAGTGATACTAGCCCGCCATACAATGAGCAGTTCTTC
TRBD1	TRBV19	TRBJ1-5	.	CARSPTHRGFNQPQHF	TGTGCCAGAAGTCCGACTCACAGGGGGTTTAATCAGCCCCAGCATTTT
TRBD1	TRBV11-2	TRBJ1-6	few	CATATGGYNSPLHF	TGTGCCACCGCCACAGGGGGGTATAATTCACCCCTCCACTTT
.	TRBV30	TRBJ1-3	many	CAWSLDRRNTIYF	TGTGCCTGGAGCCTGGATAGGAGGAACACCATATATTTT
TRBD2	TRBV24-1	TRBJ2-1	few	CATSDPSGAGGRNEQFF	TGTGCCACCAGTGACCCCTCGGGAGCGGGGGGGCGGAATGAGCAGTTCTTC
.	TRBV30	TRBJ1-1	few	CAWSPGPANTEAFF	TGTGCCTGGAGTCCAGGACCCGCGAACACTGAAGCTTTCTTT
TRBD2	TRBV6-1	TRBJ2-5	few	CASRRGTSGGEETQYF	TGTGCCAGCAGGAGAGGGACTAGCGGGGGGGAAGAGACCCAGTACTTC
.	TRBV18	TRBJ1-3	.	CASSPSMLSTSGNTIYF	TGTGCCAGCTCACCATCAATGCTCTCTACATCGGGAAACACCATATATTTT
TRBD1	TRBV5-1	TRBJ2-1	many	CASSGDRVAYNEQFF	TGCGCCAGCAGCGGGGACAGGGTGGCCTACAATGAGCAGTTCTTC